The clone carrying this T cell receptor (beta chain) was seen a few times. The sample originates from a study of T cell changes during pregnancy in multiple sclerosis. Here immunoSEQ multiplex PCR was the method, and the copy in TCRdb shows in-frame clones only, minus some. The sample lists around 40,000 clones, roughly nine tenths seen once, with approximately 0.39% in the top ten. V lost 5 bases and J 8 bases, leaving 12 bases between the germline ends. The CDR3 consists of 12 residues. Per germline, CDR1 LGHNA and CDR2 YNFKEQ. The specimen was CD4+ T cells from peripheral blood mononuclear cells, collected in the second trimester of pregnancy. This clonotype was obtained from a female donor with multiple sclerosis, enrolled in a pregnancy study. The chain combines TRBV4-2 with TRBJ1-1, with a tentative D call TRBD1 (5 bases). The CDR3 DNA is TGTGCCAGCAGCTTAACGGGGGGAGAAGCTTTCTTT. This encodes CASSLTGGEAFF.